This T cell receptor beta chain came from a study of chemoradiotherapy in HPV16-positive cancers. The table came from immunoSEQ multiplex PCR; TCRdb's copy has only in-frame clones and leaves some out. Among 30,000 to 40,000 clones listed, approximately 90% were seen once. This CDR3 spans 14 amino acids. J was trimmed by 2 bases and V by 7 bases; bases with no gene match: 4. Germline loops: CDR1 SGHAT, CDR2 FQNNGV. Sequencing used blood, obtained from a patient who underwent chemoradiotherapy. This TCR derives from a human donor with HPV-associated anogenital cancer. This chain joins TRBV11-2 and TRBJ2-1; 8 bases are a match to TRBD2. The CDR3 bases are TGTGCCAGCACCTCGGGACTAGCCTACAATGAGCAGTTCTTC. It translates to CASTSGLAYNEQFF.